A few counts support the clone carrying this T cell receptor beta chain. No antigen is known for it. TCRbeta library preparation incorporated unique molecular identifiers. TCRdb independently ran MiXCR on the PCR reads; one entry per CDR3 protein. Seen here are some 840,000 distinct CDR3 sequences, 16% observed once, and the top ten hold 5%. This entry belongs to a study of T-cell reconstitution after alpha-beta-depleted transplantation in children. General study findings and limits: From surviving recipient T cells and thymic progenitors came the high day-60 TCRbeta diversity observed in some patients.

V was trimmed by 1 base and J by 1 base, leaving 13 bases between them. Germline V CDR1 and CDR2: KGHSH, LQKENI. The CDR3 runs 16 residues. The V call is TRBV18, the J call TRBJ1-1; weak D call: TRBD1 (5 bases). The clonotype was recovered from a male patient younger than 18 who had a stem cell transplant for acute lymphoblastic leukemia, so the T cells may come from the graft donor. Here the sequenced sample was PBMCs, mostly from graft donor cells, taken 360 days after TCRalphabeta/CD19-depleted stem cell transplant. The CDR3 sequence: CASSPLGAAQNTEAFF. CDR3 in DNA: TGTGCCAGCTCACCACTTGGGGCAGCTCAGAACACTGAAGCTTTCTTT.